These 29 T cell receptor beta chains originate from one sample sequenced in a study of OX40 agonist ivuxolimab in advanced cancers. Sequencing was performed with immunoSEQ multiplex PCR; in TCRdb, only in-frame clones are kept and a portion is missing. This sample yields over 60,000 clones, of which 84% are seen a single time; around 2.1% belongs to the top ten. The material sequenced was CD4+ or CD8+ T cells sorted from blood, taken in a trial of the OX40 agonist ivuxolimab. The receptor set was obtained from an adult with an advanced solid tumor such as melanoma, head and neck, liver or kidney cancer.

This chain joins TRBV10-3 and TRBJ1-1; D gene ambiguous. Looked up from germline, CDR1 is ENHRY and CDR2 is SYGVKD. The CDR3 is 17 residues long. Trimming cost V 0 bases and J 1 base, with 15 bases left between them. In DNA, the CDR3 is TGTGCCATCAGTGAGTCGGTCTTGAGTGGGGAGAACACTGAAGCTTTCTTT. It codes for CAISESVLSGENTEAFF.

The chain carries TRBV7-9 and TRBJ2-5, with D unresolved. The CDR3 consists of 14 residues. Germline assignment: CDR1 SEHNR and CDR2 FQNEAQ (reference sequence). Trimming shortened V by 5 bases and J by 2 bases, and 12 bases separated the two germline ends. CDR3 loop: CASSAYGEQETQYF. CDR3 DNA: TGTGCCAGCAGCGCTTATGGGGAACAAGAGACCCAGTACTTC.

This chain uses TRBV28 with TRBJ1-6; D is possibly TRBD1 (5 bases). Trimming cost V 6 bases and J 13 bases, with 16 bases left between them. Germline V gene sequence: CDR1 MDHEN, CDR2 SYDVKM. The CDR3 loop spans 13 amino acids. DNA of the CDR3: TGTGCCAGCAGATTCCCGGGACCCCGGCCCCTCCACTTT. Translation: CASRFPGPRPLHF.

This chain joins TRBV28 and TRBJ2-1, with a weak D call TRBD2 (6 bases). The CDR3 is 12 residues long. Germline V lookup: CDR1 MDHEN, CDR2 SYDVKM. V gave up 8 bases and J gave up 5 bases, with 10 bases separating them. The chain's CDR3 is CASHERDNEQFF. CDR3 sequence (DNA): TGTGCCAGCCACGAGCGGGACAATGAGCAGTTCTTC.

The chain combines TRBV11-3 with TRBJ2-1, with D perhaps assigned TRBD1 or TRBD2 (5 bases each). CDR1 and CDR2 from the germline V gene are SGHNT and YENEEA. CDR3 length: 15 residues. V was clipped by 1 base and J by 7 bases, with 14 bases between them. The CDR3 protein is CASSLGLGVGNEQFF. As DNA, the CDR3 is TGTGCCAGCAGCTTAGGGTTGGGGGTGGGGAATGAGCAGTTCTTC.

In the case of this clone: One end of the junction is discordant with germline, which a read error may explain. J is TRBJ2-7 and V is TRBV2, with TRBD1 matching over 8 bases. This CDR3 spans 12 amino acids. Germline assignment: CDR1 SNHLY and CDR2 FYNNEI. The chain's CDR3 is CASMSTQGARDF. The DNA for the CDR3 is TGTGCCAGCATGTCGACGCAGGGGGCGCGTGACTTC.

The V gene is TRBV28, the J gene TRBJ1-2, with D possibly matching TRBD1 (5 bases). V lost 3 bases and J 4 bases, leaving 15 bases between the germline ends. Germline CDR1 MDHEN, CDR2 SYDVKM. The CDR3 is 15 residues long. CDR3 amino acids: CASSLGGGFGYGYTF. The CDR3 region has the DNA TGTGCCAGCAGTTTGGGGGGAGGATTCGGCTATGGCTACACCTTC.

The V and J genes are TRBV27 and TRBJ2-3, with D unclear. CDR3 length: 14 amino acids. The V end was cut by 5 bases, the J end by 0 bases, with 9 bases between. Per the germline V gene, CDR1 is MNHEY and CDR2 is SMNVEV (reference sequence). The CDR3 loop reads CASSLRWSTDTQYF. In nucleotides, the CDR3 is TGTGCCAGCAGTCTACGCTGGAGCACAGATACGCAGTATTTT.

The chain recombines TRBV7-2 with TRBJ2-3; D gene uncertain. Trimming removed 3 bases from V and 6 bases from J, with 13 bases in between. The CDR3 spans 14 residues. In germline, CDR1 is SGHTA, CDR2 FQGNSA. The chain's CDR3 is CASSLAAHGDTQYF. For the CDR3, the DNA is TGTGCCAGCAGCTTGGCGGCTCATGGGGATACGCAGTATTTT.

The genes are TRBV5-1 and TRBJ1-5, with TRBD1 matching over 8 bases. Trimming took 0 bases from V and 6 from J; bases not matched to a gene: 8. The length of the CDR3 is 16 residues. Germline-derived CDR1 and CDR2 are SGHRS and YFSETQ. CDR3 loop: CASSLGPTGGIQPQHF. The CDR3 nucleotides read TGCGCCAGCAGCTTGGGACCTACAGGGGGGATTCAGCCCCAGCATTTT.

J is TRBJ1-4 and V is TRBV28; 9 bases are shared with TRBD1. CDR3 length: 14 amino acids. From germline, CDR1 is MDHEN and CDR2 SYDVKM. After removal of 7 bases from V and 3 bases from J, the junction contained 3 bases not matched to a gene. The CDR3 is CASITGGSNEKLFF. CDR3 nucleotide sequence: TGTGCCAGCATCACAGGGGGCTCTAATGAAAAACTGTTTTTT.

The chain carries TRBV6-1 and TRBJ2-7; D unresolved. The CDR3 has 14 residues. The germline V and J ends were trimmed by 2 bases and 6 bases, with 14 bases remaining between them. Germline loops: CDR1 MNHNS, CDR2 SASEGT. The CDR3 protein is CASSESQLPREQYF. The CDR3 DNA is TGTGCCAGCAGTGAAAGCCAATTGCCTCGCGAGCAGTACTTC.

This sequence joins TRBV10-2 and TRBJ2-3, with 8 nucleotides matching TRBD1. The junction had 5 bases not matched to a gene; V was cut back by 2 bases and J by 4 bases. CDR1 WSHSY and CDR2 SAAADI come from the germline V gene. This CDR3 is built from 15 residues. Here the CDR3 DNA reads TGCGCCAGCAGTGAGATCAGGGGGCATGCAGATACGCAGTATTTT. Translating gives CASSEIRGHADTQYF.

This chain connects TRBV19 to TRBJ1-5; no reliable D call. The CDR3 runs 14 residues. Trimming pared 7 bases from V and 0 bases from J, leaving 10 bases between. Germline V gene lookup returns CDR1 LNHDA and CDR2 SQIVND (reference sequence). Written as DNA, the CDR3 is TGTGCCAGTATTTCTGTAAATAGCAATCAGCCCCAGCATTTT. Its protein product is CASISVNSNQPQHF.

This clone was counted a few times. The gene calls are TRBV4-1 and TRBJ1-2; 9 positions match TRBD1. With V trimmed by 3 bases and J by 9 bases, 5 bases remained unmatched. Looked up from germline, CDR1 is MGHRA and CDR2 is YSYEKL. The CDR3 length is 13 residues. The CDR3 loop is CASSQRTGASYTF. The CDR3 region has the DNA TGCGCCAGCAGCCAGAGGACAGGGGCAAGCTACACCTTC.

This chain links TRBV28 with TRBJ1-5; 8 positions match TRBD1. CDR3 length: 15 residues. V lost 5 bases and J lost 7; bases outside the gene matches: 10. Germline V gives CDR1 MDHEN, CDR2 SYDVKM. This chain's CDR3 is CASSPTRQGMQPQHF. The CDR3 bases are TGTGCCAGCAGTCCCACGCGACAGGGGATGCAGCCCCAGCATTTT.

The rearrangement links TRBV2 to TRBJ1-5, with a tentative D call TRBD1 (5 bases). V lost 7 bases and J lost 5, with 9 bases in between. The CDR3 loop spans 12 amino acids. Germline V lookup: CDR1 SNHLY, CDR2 FYNNEI. CDR3 region: CASKGSDQPQHF. The CDR3 region has the DNA TGTGCCAGCAAGGGGAGCGATCAGCCCCAGCATTTT.

Concerning this clone itself: One junction end disagrees with the germline gene, perhaps due to a read error. The chain recombines TRBV7-2 with TRBJ2-7; D call uncertain. Germline V lookup: CDR1 SGHTA, CDR2 FQGNSA. The CDR3 is 14 amino acids. CDR3 DNA: TGTGCCAGCAGCTTTTCGAGGACCTCCAACGAGCAGTACTTC. This sequence encodes CASSFSRTSNEQYF.

V and J are TRBV7-9 and TRBJ1-1; 8 bases match TRBD1. J gave up 0 bases and V 8 bases, and 2 bases lay outside the gene matches. This CDR3 spans 13 amino acids. Germline V lookup: CDR1 SEHNR, CDR2 FQNEAQ (reference sequence). The CDR3 sequence: CASGQGLNTEAFF. Here the CDR3 DNA reads TGTGCCAGCGGACAGGGTCTGAACACTGAAGCTTTCTTT.

The chain links TRBV27 to TRBJ2-3, with D perhaps TRBD2 (6 bases). V lost 5 bases and J 0 bases, leaving 18 bases between the germline ends. From germline, CDR1 is MNHEY and CDR2 SMNVEV (reference sequence). The CDR3 consists of 17 residues. The CDR3 sequence: CASSTIAGKTSTDTQYF. The CDR3, as DNA: TGTGCCAGCAGTACGATCGCGGGGAAGACAAGCACAGATACGCAGTATTTT.

The genes are TRBV6-5 and TRBJ1-6; D unresolved. CDR1 and CDR2 from the germline V gene are MNHEY and SVGAGI. CDR3 length: 13 residues. V was pared by 8 bases and J by 6 bases, with 11 bases between. The CDR3 bases are TGTGCCAGCGGACCTCGTAGTAATTCACCCCTCCACTTT. It is translated as CASGPRSNSPLHF.

The chain recombines TRBV19 with TRBJ1-3; unclear D gene. V was cut by 5 bases and J by 1 base, with 6 bases left in between. CDR3 length equals 13 residues. The germline gives CDR1 LNHDA, CDR2 SQIVND (reference sequence). CDR3 coding DNA: TGTGCCAGTAGTCTTGGGTCTGGAAACACCATATATTTT. Encoded protein: CASSLGSGNTIYF.

This sequence joins TRBV4-2 and TRBJ1-1, with D unclear. The CDR3 is 13 residues long. Germline V gives CDR1 LGHNA, CDR2 YNFKEQ. The germline V and J ends were trimmed by 3 bases and 4 bases, with 9 bases remaining between them. CDR3 nucleotide sequence: TGTGCCAGCAGCCAGGGTAGGGTCACTGAAGCTTTCTTT. Translating gives CASSQGRVTEAFF.

Relative to its sample, this clone is medium-sized. V usage is TRBV6-4 and J usage is TRBJ1-2; D remains ambiguous. This CDR3 contains 9 residues. Trimming stripped 8 bases from V and 13 bases from J, with 11 bases between. Germline V gene data show CDR1 as MRHNA and CDR2 as SNTAGT. The CDR3 region has the DNA TGTGCCAGCTGGGAGGGTGTCACCTTC. This codes for CASWEGVTF.

V is TRBV4-2 and J is TRBJ1-4; D unresolved. The CDR3 runs to 14 residues. V gave up 1 base and J gave up 10 bases, with 13 bases separating them. Germline lookup yields CDR1 LGHNA and CDR2 YNFKEQ. CDR3 in DNA: TGTGCCAGCAGCCAAGGACTAGTCGAGGGAAAACTGTTTTTT. This codes for CASSQGLVEGKLFF.

This clone appeared a single time. The chain employs TRBV18 and TRBJ2-7, with D perhaps TRBD2 (6 bases). This CDR3 is built from 15 residues. Germline values: CDR1 KGHSH, CDR2 LQKENI. Trimming stripped 3 bases from V and 5 bases from J, with 17 bases between. The CDR3 DNA reads as TGTGCCAGCTCACCCCTCGGGGAGGTGGGGAACGAGCAGTACTTC. It yields the protein CASSPLGEVGNEQYF.

This chain connects TRBV6-4 to TRBJ2-1; 8 nucleotides match TRBD2. V lost 0 bases and J lost 6; bases outside the gene matches: 1. The length of the CDR3 is 14 residues. CDR1 is MRHNA, CDR2 SNTAGT, per germline. The CDR3 DNA is TGTGCCAGCAGTGACTCGAGCGGGAGCAATGAGCAGTTCTTC. Residues: CASSDSSGSNEQFF.

In this sample, this clone turned up a few times. V and J are TRBV4-2 and TRBJ1-1; D unclear. This CDR3 has 13 residues. V dropped 4 bases and J dropped 10 bases, with 16 bases sitting between them. Germline CDR1 is LGHNA and CDR2 is YNFKEQ. CDR3 amino acids: CASSPAGEGRAFF. The CDR3 nucleotides are TGTGCCAGCAGCCCCGCCGGGGAGGGTAGAGCTTTCTTT.

With respect to this clone: A read error may produce the germline difference seen at one junction end. The genes are TRBV6-1 and TRBJ2-1, with D possibly TRBD2 on 6 matching bases. The germline gives CDR1 MNHNS, CDR2 SASEGT. The CDR3 has 13 amino acids. Written as DNA, the CDR3 is TGTGCCGGCAGAGTACCGGGGGTCTGGGAGCAGTTCTTC. It yields the protein CAGRVPGVWEQFF.